This record concerns one T cell receptor beta chain sequence. Other DNA sequences of this sample code for an identical CDR3. This sample was included in a study of T cell responses to AZD1222 COVID-19 vaccine. The table came from immunoSEQ multiplex PCR; TCRdb's copy has only in-frame clones and leaves some out. The sample contains tens of thousands of clones, over 75% of which appear only once. This TCR derives from an adult in good health. The specimen comprised peripheral blood, sampled on day 0 of AZD1222 vaccination.

Written as DNA, the CDR3 is TGTGCCAGCAGTTCATGGACTAGCGGAAGCTCTTACAATGAGCAGTTCTTC. Translating gives CASSSWTSGSSYNEQFF. This chain links TRBV27 with TRBJ2-1; TRBD2 aligns across 10 bases. The CDR3 runs to 17 residues. With 4 bases clipped from V and 4 bases from J, the junction kept 10 bases outside the gene matches. Germline CDR1 is MNHEY and CDR2 is SMNVEV (reference sequence).